These 5 T cell receptor beta chains were all obtained from the same sample, sequenced in a study of control samples from healthy donors and cancer patients. Clones were sequenced by immunoSEQ multiplex PCR, and TCRdb holds only the in-frame ones, with some missing. The sample consists of around 130,000 clones, approximately 90% of them appearing once. The sample comprised blood. The receptors stem from a man between 25 and 39 years old in good health.

CDR3 bases: TGTGCCAGTAGTATTTCTTACGGGCAAGAGACCCAGTACTTC. Encoded protein: CASSISYGQETQYF. The chain combines TRBV19 with TRBJ2-5; no firm D call. Germline CDR1 and CDR2: LNHDA and SQIVND (reference sequence). The CDR3 is 14 amino acids. The ends were cut back, 3 bases at V and 2 bases at J, with 10 bases in the middle.

The gene calls are TRBV29-1 and TRBJ1-1, with D hard to call. Per germline, CDR1 SQVTM and CDR2 ANQGSEA. The CDR3 totals 10 residues. The V end lost 4 bases, the J end lost 7 bases, and 7 bases lay between the germline ends. The CDR3 bases are TGCAGCGTTGCGGATTTTGAAGCTTTCTTT. Translation: CSVADFEAFF.

This clone was seen once. CDR3 residues: CASSELGRQTGRNNEQFF. CDR3 sequence (DNA): TGCGCCAGCAGTGAGCTCGGACGGCAAACAGGGAGGAACAATGAGCAGTTCTTC. The chain has TRBV10-1 and TRBJ2-1, with D perhaps assigned TRBD1 or TRBD2 (6 bases each). CDR3 length equals 18 residues. V lost 2 bases and J lost 5, with 22 bases in between. Germline V gene lookup returns CDR1 WNHNN and CDR2 SYGVQD (reference sequence).

The chain uses TRBV5-1 and TRBJ1-4, with D possibly TRBD1 on 6 matching bases. Germline V CDR1 and CDR2: SGHRS, YFSETQ. V was pared by 4 bases and J by 1 base, with 14 bases between. This CDR3 region has 16 residues. Here the CDR3 DNA reads TGCGCCAGCAGCCCGAACAGGGACGGAACTAATGAAAAACTGTTTTTT. Its translation: CASSPNRDGTNEKLFF.

The chain carries TRBV28 and TRBJ1-4; D is unclear. V lost 4 bases to trimming and J lost 5 bases, with 8 bases between them. Germline values: CDR1 MDHEN, CDR2 SYDVKM. This CDR3 comprises 13 residues. The CDR3 DNA reads TGTGCCAGCAGTTCCCACGGCAATGAAAAACTGTTTTTT. Its protein product is CASSSHGNEKLFF. Drawing the rest from reference TRBV28 and TRBJ1-4, the complete variable domain is DVKVTQSSRYLVKRTGEKVFLECVQDMDHENMFWYRQDPGLGLRLIYFSYDVKMKEKGDIPEGYSVSREKKERFSLILESASTNQTSMYLCASSSHGNEKLFFGSGTQLSVL.